The clone carrying this TCR beta chain was seen a handful of times. The antigen is not known. Template switching with 5'RACE generated the TCR cDNA and added a universal primer site and UMIs. TCRdb used MiXCR to reprocess the 5' RACE reads, holding one entry per CDR3 protein. The repertoire has roughly 500,000 distinct CDR3 sequences, less than 20% of them found once; the top ten carry around an eighth. The data belong to a study of T cells after yellow fever vaccination. Study-wide results and limits: Most primary-vaccination clones reappeared after the booster (approximately 95% CD4, about 87% CD8). A small proportion of clonotypes was detected in both the CD4 and CD8 compartments.

V lost 3 bases, J lost 2 bases, and 7 bases stayed unmatched. Germline CDR1 DFQATT, CDR2 SNEGSKA (reference sequence). The CDR3 runs 14 residues. The chain uses TRBV20-1 and TRBJ2-7, with TRBD2 matching 7 bases. This sequence was found in a man aged 25 to 45 who received the YFV17D yellow fever vaccine. Sample: PBMCs, taken 15 days after the yellow fever booster vaccination. CDR3 DNA sequence: TGCAGTGCTAGTACTAGCGCCCGAACCTACGAGCAGTACTTC. Encoded protein: CSASTSARTYEQYF.